This T cell receptor (beta chain) was found in a study of T cells in Graves' hyperthyroidism and ophthalmopathy. Study-level points and caveats: Most thyroid clonotypes expanded above 0.001 were also detected in blood.

Ophthalmopathy patients had Clinical Activity Score at least 3, NOSPECS grade at least 4, duration under 3 months. Each diagnosis drew on symptoms, thyroxine, TRAb, thyroid ultrasound and orbital computed tomography findings. PBMCs came from about 10 ml fresh peripheral blood. The table lists this clonotype with many counts. The antigen is undetermined. Using RNA transcripts as the source, TCR beta CDR3 regions were amplified. First-round RT-PCR with HTBI primers amplified the TCR CDR3 region. TCRdb ran MiXCR on the multiplex PCR reads and lists one entry per CDR3 protein. The sample carries 310,000 or so distinct CDR3 sequences, about a sixth recorded once. Looked up from germline, CDR1 is LGHNA and CDR2 is YNFKEQ. The CDR3 is 17 residues long. V was cut by 4 bases and J by 0 bases, with 17 bases left in between.

The genes are TRBV4-2 and TRBJ2-3, with TRBD2 as a possible D gene (6 bases). Specimen: blood. This receptor was taken from a woman aged 55-70 years with Graves' ophthalmopathy. CDR3 coding DNA: TGTGCCAGCAGCCCCCGGCCCGATAGCGGTAGCACAGATACGCAGTATTTT. Translating it yields CASSPRPDSGSTDTQYF.